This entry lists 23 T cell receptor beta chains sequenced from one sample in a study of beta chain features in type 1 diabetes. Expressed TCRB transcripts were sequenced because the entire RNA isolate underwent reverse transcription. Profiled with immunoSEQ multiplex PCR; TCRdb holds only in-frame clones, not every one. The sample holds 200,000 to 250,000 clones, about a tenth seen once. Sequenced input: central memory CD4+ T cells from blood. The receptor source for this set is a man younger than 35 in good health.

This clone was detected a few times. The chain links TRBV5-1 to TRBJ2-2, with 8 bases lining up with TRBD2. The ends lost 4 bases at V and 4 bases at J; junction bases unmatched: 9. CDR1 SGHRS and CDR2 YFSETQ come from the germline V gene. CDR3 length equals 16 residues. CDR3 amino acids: CASSPEGSGTTGELFF. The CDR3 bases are TGCGCCAGCAGCCCGGAAGGTAGCGGGACCACCGGGGAGCTGTTTTTT. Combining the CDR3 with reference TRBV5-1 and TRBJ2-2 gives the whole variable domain KAGVTQTPRYLIKTRGQQVTLSCSPISGHRSVSWYQQTPGQGLQFLFEYFSETQRNKGNFPGRFSGRQFSNSRSEMNVSTLELGDSALYLCASSPEGSGTTGELFFGEGSRLTVL.

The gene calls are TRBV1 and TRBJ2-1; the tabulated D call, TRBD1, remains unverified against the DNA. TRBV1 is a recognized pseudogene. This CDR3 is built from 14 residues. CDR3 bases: TGCACCAGCAGCCAAGATATCAGGAACAATGAGCAGTTCTTC. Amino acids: CTSSQDIRNNEQFF.

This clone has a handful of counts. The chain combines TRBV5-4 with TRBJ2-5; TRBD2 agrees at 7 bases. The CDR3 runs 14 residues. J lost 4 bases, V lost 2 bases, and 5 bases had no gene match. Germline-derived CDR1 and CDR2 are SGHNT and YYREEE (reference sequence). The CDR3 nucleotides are TGTGCCAGCAGCTTCGGACTAGGGACAGAGACCCAGTACTTC. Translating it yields CASSFGLGTETQYF.

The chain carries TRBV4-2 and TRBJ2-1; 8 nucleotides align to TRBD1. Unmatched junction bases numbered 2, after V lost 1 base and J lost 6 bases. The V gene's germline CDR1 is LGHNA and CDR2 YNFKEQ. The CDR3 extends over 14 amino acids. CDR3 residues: CASSQGTGINEQFF. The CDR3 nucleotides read TGTGCCAGCAGCCAAGGGACAGGGATCAATGAGCAGTTCTTC.

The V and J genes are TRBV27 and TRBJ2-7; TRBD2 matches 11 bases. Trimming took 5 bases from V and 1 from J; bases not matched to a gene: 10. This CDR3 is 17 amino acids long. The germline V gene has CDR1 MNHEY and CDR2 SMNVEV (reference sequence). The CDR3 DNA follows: TGTGCCAGCAGTCCACAAACAGGGACTAGCGGTTCCTACGAGCAGTACTTC. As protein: CASSPQTGTSGSYEQYF.

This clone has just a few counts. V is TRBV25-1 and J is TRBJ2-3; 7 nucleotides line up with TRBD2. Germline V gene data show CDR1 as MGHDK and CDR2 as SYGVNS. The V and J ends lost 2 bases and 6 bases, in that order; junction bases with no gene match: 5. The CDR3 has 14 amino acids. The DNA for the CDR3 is TGTGCCAGCAGTGAACCCAGCGGGGCGGATACGCAGTATTTT. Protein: CASSEPSGADTQYF. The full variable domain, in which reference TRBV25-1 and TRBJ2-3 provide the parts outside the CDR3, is EADIYQTPRYLVIGTGKKITLECSQTMGHDKMYWYQQDPGMELHLIHYSYGVNSTEKGDLSSESTVSRIRTEHFPLTLESARPSHTSQYLCASSEPSGADTQYFGPGTRLTVL.

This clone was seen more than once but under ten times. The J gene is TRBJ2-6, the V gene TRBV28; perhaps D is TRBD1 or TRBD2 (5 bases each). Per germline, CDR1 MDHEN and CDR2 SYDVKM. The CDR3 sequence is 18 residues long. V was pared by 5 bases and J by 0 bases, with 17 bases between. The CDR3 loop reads CASSQRGRPLSGANVLTF. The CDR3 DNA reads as TGTGCCAGCAGTCAGAGGGGACGGCCACTCTCTGGGGCCAACGTCCTGACTTTC.

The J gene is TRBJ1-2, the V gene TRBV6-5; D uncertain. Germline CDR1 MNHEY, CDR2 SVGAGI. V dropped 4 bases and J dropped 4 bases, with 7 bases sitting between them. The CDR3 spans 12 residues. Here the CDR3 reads CASSSGVYGYTF. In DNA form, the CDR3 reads TGTGCCAGCAGTTCTGGGGTCTATGGCTACACCTTC.

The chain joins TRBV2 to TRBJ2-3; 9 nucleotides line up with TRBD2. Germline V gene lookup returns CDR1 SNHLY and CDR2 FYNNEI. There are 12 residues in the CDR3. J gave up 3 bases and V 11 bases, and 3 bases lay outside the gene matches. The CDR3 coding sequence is TGTGCCGGAGGACTAGCGACAGATACGCAGTATTTT. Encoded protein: CAGGLATDTQYF.

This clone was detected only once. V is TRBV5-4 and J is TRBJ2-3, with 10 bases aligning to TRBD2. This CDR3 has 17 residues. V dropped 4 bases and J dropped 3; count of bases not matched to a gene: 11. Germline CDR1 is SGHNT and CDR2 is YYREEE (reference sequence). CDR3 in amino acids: CASSQVSAGGPTDTQYF. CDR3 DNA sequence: TGTGCCAGCAGCCAAGTTTCAGCGGGAGGGCCTACAGATACGCAGTATTTT.

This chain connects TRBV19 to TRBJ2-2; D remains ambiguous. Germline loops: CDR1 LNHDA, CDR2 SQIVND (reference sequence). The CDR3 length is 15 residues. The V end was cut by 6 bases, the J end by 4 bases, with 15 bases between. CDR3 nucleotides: TGTGCCAGTAGCCTTGAACGGTCGGGCACCGGGGAGCTGTTTTTT. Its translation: CASSLERSGTGELFF. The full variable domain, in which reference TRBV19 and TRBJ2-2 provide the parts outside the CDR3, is DGGITQSPKYLFRKEGQNVTLSCEQNLNHDAMYWYRQDPGQGLRLIYYSQIVNDFQKGDIAEGYSVSREKKESFPLTVTSAQKNPTAFYLCASSLERSGTGELFFGEGSRLTVL.

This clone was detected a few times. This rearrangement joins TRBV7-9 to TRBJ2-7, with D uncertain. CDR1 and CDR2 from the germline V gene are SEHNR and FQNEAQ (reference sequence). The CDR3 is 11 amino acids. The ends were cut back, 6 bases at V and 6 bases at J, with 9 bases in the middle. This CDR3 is CASRNSIEQYF. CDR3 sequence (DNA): TGTGCCAGCAGGAACAGTATCGAGCAGTACTTC. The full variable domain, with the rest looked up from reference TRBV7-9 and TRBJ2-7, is DTGVSQNPRHKITKRGQNVTFRCDPISEHNRLYWYRQTLGQGPEFLTYFQNEAQLEKSRLLSDRFSAERPKGSFSTLEIQRTEQGDSAMYLCASRNSIEQYFGPGTRLTVT.

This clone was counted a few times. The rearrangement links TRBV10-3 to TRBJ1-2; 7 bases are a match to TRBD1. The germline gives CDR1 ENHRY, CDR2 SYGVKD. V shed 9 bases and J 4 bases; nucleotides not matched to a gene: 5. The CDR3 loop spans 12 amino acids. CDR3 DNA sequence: TGTGCCATACAGGGGTTGGGCTATGGCTACACCTTC. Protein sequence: CAIQGLGYGYTF.

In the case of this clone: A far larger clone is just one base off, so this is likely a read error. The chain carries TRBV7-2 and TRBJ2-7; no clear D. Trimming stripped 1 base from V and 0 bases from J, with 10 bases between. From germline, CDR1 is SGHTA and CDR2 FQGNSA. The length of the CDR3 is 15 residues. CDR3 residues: CASSLEARNSYEQYF. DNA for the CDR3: TGTGCCAGCAGCTTAGAGGCGCGGAACTCCTACGAGCAGTACTTC.

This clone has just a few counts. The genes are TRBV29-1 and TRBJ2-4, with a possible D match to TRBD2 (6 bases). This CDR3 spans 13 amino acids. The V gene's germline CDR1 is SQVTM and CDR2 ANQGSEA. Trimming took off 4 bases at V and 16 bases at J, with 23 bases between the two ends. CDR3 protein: CSVVTGASYDEYF. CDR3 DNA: TGCAGCGTTGTGACGGGAGCCTCCTATGATGAATACTTC.

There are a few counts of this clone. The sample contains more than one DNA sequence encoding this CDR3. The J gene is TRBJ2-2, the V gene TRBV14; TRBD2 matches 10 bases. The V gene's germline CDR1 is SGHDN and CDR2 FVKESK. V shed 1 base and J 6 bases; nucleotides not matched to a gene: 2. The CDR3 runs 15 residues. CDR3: CASSQVLAGAGELFF. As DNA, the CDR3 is TGTGCCAGCAGCCAAGTCCTAGCGGGAGCCGGGGAGCTGTTTTTT.

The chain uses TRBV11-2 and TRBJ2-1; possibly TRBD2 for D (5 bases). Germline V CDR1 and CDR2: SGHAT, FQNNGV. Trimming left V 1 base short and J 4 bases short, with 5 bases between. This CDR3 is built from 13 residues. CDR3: CASSLGGYNEQFF. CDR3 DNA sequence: TGTGCCAGCAGCTTAGGAGGGTACAATGAGCAGTTCTTC.

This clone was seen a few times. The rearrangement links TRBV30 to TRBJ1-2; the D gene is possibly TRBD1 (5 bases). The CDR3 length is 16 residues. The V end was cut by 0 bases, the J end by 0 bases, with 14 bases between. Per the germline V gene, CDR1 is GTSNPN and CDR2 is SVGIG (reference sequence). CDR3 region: CAWSVRGNPANYGYTF. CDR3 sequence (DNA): TGTGCCTGGAGTGTAAGGGGTAACCCCGCTAACTATGGCTACACCTTC.

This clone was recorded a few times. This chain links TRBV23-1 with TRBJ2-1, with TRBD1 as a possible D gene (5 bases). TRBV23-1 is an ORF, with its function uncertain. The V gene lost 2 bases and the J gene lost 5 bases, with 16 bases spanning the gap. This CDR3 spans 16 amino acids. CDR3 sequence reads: CASSQRGIGVHNEQFF. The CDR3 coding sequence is TGCGCCAGCAGTCAAAGGGGAATTGGGGTACACAATGAGCAGTTCTTC.

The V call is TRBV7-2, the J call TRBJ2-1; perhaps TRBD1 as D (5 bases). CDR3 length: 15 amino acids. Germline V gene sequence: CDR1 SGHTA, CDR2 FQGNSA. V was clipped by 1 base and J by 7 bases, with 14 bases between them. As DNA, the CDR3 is TGTGCCAGCAGCTTAGACACAGGCTGGGGTAATGAGCAGTTCTTC. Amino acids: CASSLDTGWGNEQFF.

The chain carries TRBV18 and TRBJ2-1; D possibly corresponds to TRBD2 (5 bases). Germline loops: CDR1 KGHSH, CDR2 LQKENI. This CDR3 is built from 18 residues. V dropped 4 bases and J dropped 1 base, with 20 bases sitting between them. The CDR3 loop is CASSLYLGVGNSYNEQFF. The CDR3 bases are TGTGCCAGCTCACTATACCTCGGGGTGGGCAATTCCTACAATGAGCAGTTCTTC. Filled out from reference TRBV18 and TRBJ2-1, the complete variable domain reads NAGVMQNPRHLVRRRGQEARLRCSPMKGHSHVYWYRQLPEEGLKFMVYLQKENIIDESGMPKERFSAEFPKEGPSILRIQQVVRGDSAAYFCASSLYLGVGNSYNEQFFGPGTRLTVL.

CDR3 DNA: TGTGCCAGCAGTGCACAGCCGGGACAAGGAAACACCATATATTTT. As protein: CASSAQPGQGNTIYF. The J gene is TRBJ1-3, the V gene TRBV6-1; D is possibly TRBD1 (6 bases). Germline lookup yields CDR1 MNHNS and CDR2 SASEGT. This CDR3 spans 15 amino acids. V was trimmed by 4 bases and J by 4 bases, leaving 14 bases between them.

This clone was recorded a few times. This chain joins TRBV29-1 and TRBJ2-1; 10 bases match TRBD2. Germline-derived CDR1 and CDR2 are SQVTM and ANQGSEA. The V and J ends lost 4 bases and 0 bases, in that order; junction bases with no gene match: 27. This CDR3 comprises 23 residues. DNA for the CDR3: TGCAGCGTTGCGGGATGGGTCAGGGGTCGGACTAGCGGAGCCTATTACTCCTACAATGAGCAGTTCTTC. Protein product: CSVAGWVRGRTSGAYYSYNEQFF.